The 32 T cell receptor beta chains listed next were all sequenced from one sample in a study of immune evolution from preneoplasia to lung adenocarcinoma. Method: immunoSEQ multiplex PCR; TCRdb's copy keeps in-frame clones and lacks some. This table holds some 9,900 clones, about four fifths found once. The sample consisted of FFPE minimally invasive lung adenocarcinoma tissue. These receptors all stem from a person aged 65 to 79 with lung adenocarcinoma.

The chain links TRBV7-2 to TRBJ1-5; D is uncertain. The CDR3 sequence is 16 residues long. Germline values: CDR1 SGHTA, CDR2 FQGNSA. The V end was cut by 4 bases, the J end by 3 bases, with 16 bases between. DNA for the CDR3: TGTGCCAGCAGCTCCATGCCGAGCGGTAACAATCAGCCCCAGCATTTT. This encodes CASSSMPSGNNQPQHF.

This chain links TRBV9 with TRBJ2-3; D gene unclear. Trimming stripped 4 bases from V and 6 bases from J, with 9 bases between. Germline V lookup: CDR1 SGDLS, CDR2 YYNGEE. This CDR3 spans 12 amino acids. The CDR3 nucleotides read TGTGCCAGCAGCCTCCCCGGGGATACGCAGTATTTT. This codes for CASSLPGDTQYF.

The chain employs TRBV9 and TRBJ2-2; unclear D gene. There are 16 residues in the CDR3. Germline loops: CDR1 SGDLS, CDR2 YYNGEE. Deletions cut 4 bases from V and 4 bases from J, with 17 bases between. The CDR3 region is CASSPRADPGTGELFF. The CDR3 nucleotides are TGTGCCAGCAGCCCTCGGGCGGACCCGGGCACCGGGGAGCTGTTTTTT.

V is TRBV5-1 and J is TRBJ2-5; TRBD1 aligns across 9 bases. The length of the CDR3 is 15 residues. CDR1 is SGHRS and CDR2 is YFSETQ in the germline V gene. Trimming removed 6 bases from V and 2 bases from J; junction bases left unmatched: 8. Here the CDR3 reads CASNSFGQGQETQYF. The CDR3 DNA follows: TGCGCCAGCAACTCATTCGGACAGGGGCAAGAGACCCAGTACTTC. Complete variable domain (other parts from reference TRBV5-1 and TRBJ2-5): KAGVTQTPRYLIKTRGQQVTLSCSPISGHRSVSWYQQTPGQGLQFLFEYFSETQRNKGNFPGRFSGRQFSNSRSEMNVSTLELGDSALYLCASNSFGQGQETQYFGPGTRLLVL.

J is TRBJ1-5 and V is TRBV2; D ambiguous. CDR1 and CDR2 from the germline V gene are SNHLY and FYNNEI. With 5 bases removed from V and 0 bases from J, the gap between germline ends came to 8 bases. The CDR3 spans 14 residues. This CDR3 reads CASSLGYSNQPQHF. Written as DNA, the CDR3 is TGTGCCAGCAGTCTTGGGTATAGCAATCAGCCCCAGCATTTT.

As for this clone: The junction and the germline gene differ at one end; a read error may be behind it. The chain is built from TRBV5-6 and TRBJ2-2; D could derive from TRBD1 or TRBD2 (7 bases each). This CDR3 region has 16 residues. Looked up from germline, CDR1 is SGHDT and CDR2 is YYEEEE. The CDR3 loop is CASNLPGGGNTGELFF. CDR3 DNA: TGTGCCAGCAACTTGCCAGGGGGGGGGAACACCGGGGAGCTGTTTTTT.

V usage is TRBV18 and J usage is TRBJ2-5; 7 nucleotides align to TRBD1. The J call may be in error: the DNA end matches TRBJ2-7 better. Germline V gene lookup returns CDR1 KGHSH and CDR2 LQKENI. This CDR3 region has 16 residues. CDR3 sequence reads: CASSSSIGGMIYEQYF. CDR3 sequence (DNA): TGTGCCAGCTCATCCTCGATAGGGGGCATGATATACGAGCAGTACTTC.

V gene TRBV6-1 combines with J gene TRBJ2-4; D is undetermined. Trimming took 5 bases from V and 9 from J, leaving 8 bases between them. The CDR3 is 11 amino acids. CDR1 is MNHNS and CDR2 is SASEGT in the germline V gene. The CDR3: CASSPDRIQYF. CDR3 DNA: TGTGCCAGCAGTCCCGACCGCATTCAGTACTTC.

The chain is built from TRBV5-4 and TRBJ1-2; a possible D gene is TRBD1 (5 bases). With 0 bases removed from V and 7 bases from J, the gap between germline ends came to 16 bases. The CDR3 loop spans 15 amino acids. Germline V gives CDR1 SGHNT, CDR2 YYREEE (reference sequence). The CDR3 loop is CASSLDLGTPPGYTF. The CDR3 coding sequence is TGTGCCAGCAGCTTGGATCTCGGGACGCCCCCTGGCTACACCTTC.

This clone was observed a few times. This chain links TRBV19 with TRBJ2-7; 11 nucleotides agree with TRBD2. After removal of 4 bases from V and 2 bases from J, the junction contained 16 bases not matched to a gene. Germline CDR1 and CDR2: LNHDA and SQIVND (reference sequence). The length of the CDR3 is 19 residues. CDR3 DNA sequence: TGTGCCAGTAGTACCCGGACAGGGCTACTAGCGGGGGAAACCTACGAGCAGTACTTC. Translating gives CASSTRTGLLAGETYEQYF.

The chain links TRBV5-1 to TRBJ2-1; 7 bases are shared with TRBD2. Trimming took 0 bases from V and 9 from J; bases not matched to a gene: 15. Per germline, CDR1 SGHRS and CDR2 YFSETQ. This CDR3 spans 17 amino acids. The CDR3 nucleotides are TGCGCCAGCAGCTTGGCCGCCGAGTCTTGGGGAGGGAGTGAGCAGTTCTTC. Translating gives CASSLAAESWGGSEQFF.

V and J are TRBV11-2 and TRBJ1-6; 11 positions match TRBD1. The trim removed 5 bases at V and 9 bases at J, leaving 3 bases unmatched. CDR1 and CDR2 from the germline V gene are SGHAT and FQNNGV. The CDR3 is 14 amino acids. CDR3 protein: CASSLGQGASPLHF. CDR3 bases: TGTGCCAGCAGCCTAGGACAGGGGGCTTCACCCCTCCACTTT. Full variable domain (missing parts from reference TRBV11-2 and TRBJ1-6): EAGVAQSPRYKIIEKRQSVAFWCNPISGHATLYWYQQILGQGPKLLIQFQNNGVVDDSQLPKDRFSAERLKGVDSTLKIQPAKLEDSAVYLCASSLGQGASPLHFGNGTRLTVT.

The chain combines TRBV2 with TRBJ2-7; D is perhaps TRBD2 (6 bases). In germline, CDR1 is SNHLY, CDR2 FYNNEI. V lost 2 bases and J lost 1, with 12 bases in between. This CDR3 is built from 15 residues. CDR3 nucleotide sequence: TGTGCCAGCAGTGAAAACCGGGAGCCTTCCTACGAGCAGTACTTC. Its translation: CASSENREPSYEQYF.

Note on this clone: This may arise from a read error, as a much more abundant clone is one base away. This rearrangement joins TRBV6-4 to TRBJ1-6; the D is unclear. The CDR3 contains 13 residues. Germline loops: CDR1 MRHNA, CDR2 SNTAGT. V dropped 2 bases and J dropped 5 bases, with 4 bases sitting between them. The CDR3 nucleotides read TGTGCCAGCAGTGACAGTGATAATTCACCCCTCCACTTT. It encodes CASSDSDNSPLHF.

V usage is TRBV18 and J usage is TRBJ2-5, with D uncertain. The CDR3 is 14 amino acids. Germline loops: CDR1 KGHSH, CDR2 LQKENI. Trimming left V 2 bases short and J 2 bases short, with 9 bases between. This CDR3 is CASSPAMAQETQYF. CDR3 nucleotides: TGTGCCAGCTCACCAGCTATGGCGCAAGAGACCCAGTACTTC.

The chain couples TRBV7-9 to TRBJ1-4; D is unresolved. CDR3 length: 14 residues. CDR1 is SEHNR and CDR2 is FQNEAQ in the germline V gene (reference sequence). With 5 bases removed from V and 0 bases from J, the gap between germline ends came to 7 bases. The CDR3 nucleotides are TGTGCCAGCAGCACCAGATCAACTAATGAAAAACTGTTTTTT. Translation gives CASSTRSTNEKLFF. Based on the CDR3 plus reference TRBV7-9 and TRBJ1-4, the full variable domain is DTGVSQNPRHKITKRGQNVTFRCDPISEHNRLYWYRQTLGQGPEFLTYFQNEAQLEKSRLLSDRFSAERPKGSFSTLEIQRTEQGDSAMYLCASSTRSTNEKLFFGSGTQLSVL.

In this sample, this clone turned up once. The chain links TRBV7-5 to TRBJ2-3; TRBD2 is taken as the D call from the table, unchecked against the DNA. TRBV7-5 is reported as a pseudogene. CDR3 length: 14 residues. CDR3 in DNA: TGTGCCAGCAAGACTAGCGGGGCCACAGATACGCAGTATTTT. Translated, it gives CASKTSGATDTQYF.

The CDR3 loop reads CASSLLTSGGRETQYF. The CDR3 nucleotides read TGTGCCAGCAGTTTACTGACTAGCGGGGGACGTGAGACCCAGTACTTC. The chain is built from TRBV28 and TRBJ2-5; 12 positions agree with TRBD2. The germline CDR1 and CDR2 sequences are MDHEN and SYDVKM. The CDR3 sequence is 16 residues long. Germline trimming cut 2 bases from V and 5 bases from J; bases unmatched to any gene: 6.

This chain connects TRBV4-3 to TRBJ2-7; D ambiguous. This CDR3 spans 13 amino acids. Germline V gene lookup returns CDR1 LGHNA and CDR2 YSLEER. Trimming stripped 1 base from V and 3 bases from J, with 7 bases between. The CDR3 protein is CASSQGTGYEQYF. CDR3 nucleotides: TGCGCCAGCAGCCAAGGGACGGGCTACGAGCAGTACTTC.

The chain has TRBV5-4 and TRBJ2-1, with 12 bases lining up with TRBD2. Losses at the gene ends were 4 bases for V and 10 bases for J; bases not matched to a gene: 12. This CDR3 contains 16 residues. Per the germline V gene, CDR1 is SGHNT and CDR2 is YYREEE (reference sequence). The CDR3 nucleotides are TGTGCCAGCAGCCCCAACAGCCTAGCGGGGGGGACGGAGCAGTTCTTC. Protein sequence: CASSPNSLAGGTEQFF.

The gene calls are TRBV7-9 and TRBJ1-2; D call uncertain. CDR3 length: 13 residues. Germline V CDR1 and CDR2: SEHNR, FQNEAQ (reference sequence). V lost 5 bases, J lost 1 base, and 8 bases lay in between. The CDR3 loop is CASSDQVNYGYTF. The CDR3 coding sequence is TGTGCCAGCAGCGACCAAGTTAACTATGGCTACACCTTC.

This clone has just a few counts. V usage is TRBV6-5 and J usage is TRBJ1-4; no clear D gene. CDR3 length equals 14 residues. V lost 6 bases, J lost 6 bases, and 14 bases lay in between. Germline V lookup: CDR1 MNHEY, CDR2 SVGAGI. As DNA, the CDR3 is TGTGCCAGCAGCGCAGTCAAGGCATATGAAAAACTGTTTTTT. Its protein is CASSAVKAYEKLFF.

This rearrangement joins TRBV25-1 to TRBJ2-1; 10 nucleotides match TRBD2. Looked up from germline, CDR1 is MGHDK and CDR2 is SYGVNS. V lost 7 bases to trimming and J lost 4 bases; unmatched junction nucleotides: 1. The CDR3 totals 13 residues. The DNA for the CDR3 is TGTGCCAGCACAGCGGGGGGGTACAATGAGCAGTTCTTC. Protein product: CASTAGGYNEQFF.

V gene TRBV15 combines with J gene TRBJ1-3, with TRBD1 matching over 8 bases. Germline V gene sequence: CDR1 LNHNV, CDR2 YYDKDF (reference sequence). CDR3 length: 16 amino acids. The ends lost 4 bases at V and 3 bases at J; junction bases unmatched: 8. This CDR3 reads CATSTRTGPGGNTIYF. In DNA form, the CDR3 reads TGTGCCACCAGCACCAGGACAGGGCCTGGTGGAAACACCATATATTTT.

The J gene is TRBJ1-6, the V gene TRBV6-6; D may be TRBD1 (6 bases). Germline CDR1 MNHNY, CDR2 SVGAGI (reference sequence). Between the trimmed V and J ends, which lost 6 bases and 9 bases, there was a span of 15 bases. The CDR3 is 14 residues long. The CDR3 DNA follows: TGTGCCAGCAGCCCCCGTAACAGGGTTTCACCCCTCCACTTT. Its translation is CASSPRNRVSPLHF.

This chain joins TRBV2 and TRBJ2-7, with D possibly TRBD1 on 6 matching bases. This CDR3 contains 12 residues. Per germline, CDR1 SNHLY and CDR2 FYNNEI. Trimming cost V 3 bases and J 3 bases, with 6 bases left between them. CDR3 nucleotide sequence: TGTGCCAGCAGTGACAGGGGCTACGAGCAGTACTTC. Translation: CASSDRGYEQYF.

Turning to this clone: The germline gene is not matched at one end of the junction; a read error may be the cause. The rearrangement uses TRBV7-8 and TRBJ2-7, with TRBD1 matching over 9 bases. The CDR3 consists of 12 residues. Per the germline V gene, CDR1 is SGHVS and CDR2 is FQNEAQ. The CDR3 DNA sequence: TGTGCCAGCAGCCGCCTAGGGGACAGGGCCTCCTTC. It translates to CASSRLGDRASF.

The DNA for the CDR3 is TGTGCCAGCAGTTACTCAGTGAACACTGAAGCTTTCTTT. It is translated as CASSYSVNTEAFF. The rearrangement uses TRBV6-5 and TRBJ1-1; no reliable D call. V gave up 0 bases and J gave up 0 bases, with 2 bases separating them. The CDR3 runs to 13 residues. Germline V gene sequence: CDR1 MNHEY, CDR2 SVGAGI.

J is TRBJ1-6 and V is TRBV30, with unresolved D. Germline V gives CDR1 GTSNPN, CDR2 SVGIG (reference sequence). The CDR3 extends over 11 amino acids. The V gene lost 5 bases and the J gene lost 10 bases, with 9 bases spanning the gap. CDR3 nucleotide sequence: TGTGCCTGGGCTGATCTATCACCCCTCCACTTT. Its protein product is CAWADLSPLHF.

The V and J genes are TRBV19 and TRBJ2-7; 7 bases agree with TRBD2. The germline V gene has CDR1 LNHDA and CDR2 SQIVND (reference sequence). V was clipped by 3 bases and J by 3 bases; unmatched bases: 14. This CDR3 comprises 17 residues. CDR3 protein: CASSIAGRAEFGYEQYF. The CDR3 coding sequence is TGTGCCAGTAGTATTGCGGGGAGGGCCGAGTTCGGCTACGAGCAGTACTTC.

The J gene is TRBJ2-1, the V gene TRBV7-2; no clear D gene. The ends were cut back, 4 bases at V and 9 bases at J, with 10 bases in the middle. The CDR3 extends over 12 amino acids. Germline V CDR1 and CDR2: SGHTA, FQGNSA. The CDR3 is CASSSYLGEQFF. CDR3 sequence (DNA): TGTGCCAGCAGCTCATATCTCGGTGAGCAGTTCTTC.

The chain carries TRBV5-1 and TRBJ2-5; possible D gene TRBD1, 5 bases. V lost 0 bases and J lost 4, with 16 bases in between. The CDR3 sequence is 16 residues long. Looked up from germline, CDR1 is SGHRS and CDR2 is YFSETQ. The DNA of the CDR3 is TGCGCCAGCAGCTTGGTTGGCCAGGGTTTAGGAGAGACCCAGTACTTC. Residues: CASSLVGQGLGETQYF.